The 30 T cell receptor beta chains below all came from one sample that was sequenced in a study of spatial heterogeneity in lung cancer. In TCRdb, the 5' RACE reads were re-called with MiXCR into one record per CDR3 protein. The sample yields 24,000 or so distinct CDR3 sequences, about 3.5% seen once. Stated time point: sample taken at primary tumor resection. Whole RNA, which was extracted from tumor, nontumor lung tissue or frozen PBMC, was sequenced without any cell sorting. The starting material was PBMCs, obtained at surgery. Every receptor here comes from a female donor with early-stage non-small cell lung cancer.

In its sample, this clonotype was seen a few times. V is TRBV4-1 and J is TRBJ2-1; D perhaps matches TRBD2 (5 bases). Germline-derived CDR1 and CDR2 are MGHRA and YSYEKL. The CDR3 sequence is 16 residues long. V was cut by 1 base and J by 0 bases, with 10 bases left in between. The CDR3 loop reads CASSQGGENSYNEQFF. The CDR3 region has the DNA TGCGCCAGCAGCCAAGGGGGAGAGAACTCCTACAATGAGCAGTTCTTC.

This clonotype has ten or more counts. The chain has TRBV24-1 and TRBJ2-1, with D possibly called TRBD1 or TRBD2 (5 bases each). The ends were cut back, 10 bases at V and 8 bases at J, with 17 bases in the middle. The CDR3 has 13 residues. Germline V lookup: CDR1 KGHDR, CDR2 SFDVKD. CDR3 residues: CATAWSGRDEQFF. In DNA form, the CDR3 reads TGTGCCACTGCTTGGTCGGGACGGGATGAGCAGTTCTTC.

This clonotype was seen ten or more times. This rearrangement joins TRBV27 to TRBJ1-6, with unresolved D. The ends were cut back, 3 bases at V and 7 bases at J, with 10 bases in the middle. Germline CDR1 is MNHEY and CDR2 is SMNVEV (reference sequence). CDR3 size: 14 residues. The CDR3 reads CASSFKGPNSPLHF. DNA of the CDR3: TGTGCCAGCAGTTTTAAAGGACCCAATTCACCCCTCCACTTT.

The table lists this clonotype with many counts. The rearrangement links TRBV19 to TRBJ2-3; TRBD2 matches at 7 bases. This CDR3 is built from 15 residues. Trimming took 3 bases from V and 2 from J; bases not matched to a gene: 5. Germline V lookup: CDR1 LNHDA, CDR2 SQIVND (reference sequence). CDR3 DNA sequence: TGTGCCAGTAGTATCGGCGCGGGAGACACAGATACGCAGTATTTT. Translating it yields CASSIGAGDTDTQYF.

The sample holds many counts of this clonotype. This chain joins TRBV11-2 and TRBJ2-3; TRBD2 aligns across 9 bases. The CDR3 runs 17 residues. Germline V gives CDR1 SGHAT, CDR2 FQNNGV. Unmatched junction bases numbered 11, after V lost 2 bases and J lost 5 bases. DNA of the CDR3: TGTGCCAGCAGCTTATCCTTGGCGGGAGGGCATCGAGATACGCAGTATTTT. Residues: CASSLSLAGGHRDTQYF. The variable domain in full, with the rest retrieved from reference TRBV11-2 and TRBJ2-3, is EAGVAQSPRYKIIEKRQSVAFWCNPISGHATLYWYQQILGQGPKLLIQFQNNGVVDDSQLPKDRFSAERLKGVDSTLKIQPAKLEDSAVYLCASSLSLAGGHRDTQYFGPGTRLTVL.

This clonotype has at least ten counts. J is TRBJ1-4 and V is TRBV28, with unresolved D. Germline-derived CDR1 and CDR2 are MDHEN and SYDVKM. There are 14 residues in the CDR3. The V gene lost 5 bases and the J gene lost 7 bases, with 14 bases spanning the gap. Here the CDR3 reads CASSGELVGEKLFF. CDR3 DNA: TGTGCCAGCAGTGGGGAGTTAGTTGGTGAAAAACTGTTTTTT.

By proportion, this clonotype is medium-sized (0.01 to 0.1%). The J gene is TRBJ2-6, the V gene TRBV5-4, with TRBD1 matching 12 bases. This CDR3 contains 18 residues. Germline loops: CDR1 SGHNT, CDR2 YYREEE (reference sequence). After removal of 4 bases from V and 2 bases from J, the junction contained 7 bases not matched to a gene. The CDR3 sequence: CASSPWDRGLAGANVLTF. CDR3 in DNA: TGTGCCAGCAGCCCGTGGGACAGGGGGCTAGCTGGGGCCAACGTCCTGACTTTC.

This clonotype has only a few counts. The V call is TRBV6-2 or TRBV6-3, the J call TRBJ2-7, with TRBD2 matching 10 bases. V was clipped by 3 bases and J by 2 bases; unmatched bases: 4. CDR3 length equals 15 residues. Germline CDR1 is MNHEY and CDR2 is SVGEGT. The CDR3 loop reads CASSYVLAGAYEQYF. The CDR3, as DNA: TGTGCCAGCAGTTATGTCCTAGCGGGGGCCTACGAGCAGTACTTC.

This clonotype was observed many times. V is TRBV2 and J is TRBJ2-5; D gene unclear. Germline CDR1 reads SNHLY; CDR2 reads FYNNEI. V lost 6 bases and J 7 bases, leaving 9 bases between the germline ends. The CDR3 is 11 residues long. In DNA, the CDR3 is TGTGCCAGCAGCGGCCTCGCGACCCAGTACTTC. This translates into CASSGLATQYF.

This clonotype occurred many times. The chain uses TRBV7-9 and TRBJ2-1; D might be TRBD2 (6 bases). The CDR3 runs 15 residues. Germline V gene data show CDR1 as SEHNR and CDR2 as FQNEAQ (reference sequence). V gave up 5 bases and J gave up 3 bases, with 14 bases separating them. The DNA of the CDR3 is TGTGCCAGCAGCACGTCTCCGGGACTCTACAATGAGCAGTTCTTC. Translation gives CASSTSPGLYNEQFF.

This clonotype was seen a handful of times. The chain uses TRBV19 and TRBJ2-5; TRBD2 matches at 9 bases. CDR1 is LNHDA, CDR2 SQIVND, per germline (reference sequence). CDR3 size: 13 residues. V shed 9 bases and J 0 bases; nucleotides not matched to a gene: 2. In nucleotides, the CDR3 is TGTGCCAGCGGACTAGCGAACCAAGAGACCCAGTACTTC. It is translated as CASGLANQETQYF.

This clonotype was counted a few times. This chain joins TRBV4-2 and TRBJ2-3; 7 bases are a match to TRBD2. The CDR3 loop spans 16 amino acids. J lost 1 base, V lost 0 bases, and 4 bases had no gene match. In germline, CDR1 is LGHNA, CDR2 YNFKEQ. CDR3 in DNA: TGTGCCAGCAGCCAAGATACGGCGGGAGGCACAGATACGCAGTATTTT. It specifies CASSQDTAGGTDTQYF.

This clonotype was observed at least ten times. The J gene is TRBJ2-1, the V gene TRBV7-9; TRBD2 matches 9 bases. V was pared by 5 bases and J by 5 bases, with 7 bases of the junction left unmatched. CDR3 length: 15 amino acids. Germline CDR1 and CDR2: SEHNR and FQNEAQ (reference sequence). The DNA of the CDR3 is TGTGCCAGCAGCATTAGCGGGAGCCATAACAATGAGCAGTTCTTC. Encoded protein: CASSISGSHNNEQFF.

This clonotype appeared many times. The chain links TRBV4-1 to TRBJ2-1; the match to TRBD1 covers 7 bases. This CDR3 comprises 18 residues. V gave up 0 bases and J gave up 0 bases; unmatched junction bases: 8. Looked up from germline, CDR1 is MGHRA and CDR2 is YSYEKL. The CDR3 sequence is CASSQEETGHSSYNEQFF. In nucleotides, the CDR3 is TGCGCCAGCAGCCAAGAGGAGACAGGGCATAGCTCCTACAATGAGCAGTTCTTC.

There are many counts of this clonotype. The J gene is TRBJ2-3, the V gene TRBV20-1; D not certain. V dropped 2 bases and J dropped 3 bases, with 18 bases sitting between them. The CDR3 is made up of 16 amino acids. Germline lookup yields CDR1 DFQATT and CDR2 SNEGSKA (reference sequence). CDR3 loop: CSARSPFEVGTDTQYF. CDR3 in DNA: TGCAGTGCTAGAAGCCCCTTTGAGGTGGGGACAGATACGCAGTATTTT.

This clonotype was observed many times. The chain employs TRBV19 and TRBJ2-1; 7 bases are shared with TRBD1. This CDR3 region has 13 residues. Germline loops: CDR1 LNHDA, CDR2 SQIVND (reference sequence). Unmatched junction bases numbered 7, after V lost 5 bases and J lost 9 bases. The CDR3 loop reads CASSRTGVGEQFF. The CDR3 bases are TGTGCCAGTAGTCGAACAGGGGTGGGTGAGCAGTTCTTC.

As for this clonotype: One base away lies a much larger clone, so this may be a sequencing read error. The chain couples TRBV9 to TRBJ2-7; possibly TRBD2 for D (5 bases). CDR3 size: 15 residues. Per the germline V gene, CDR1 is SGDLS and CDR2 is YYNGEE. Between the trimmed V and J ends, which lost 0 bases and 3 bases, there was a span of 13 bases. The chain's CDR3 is CASSVVGGLGYEQYF. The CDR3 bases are TGTGCCAGCAGCGTAGTGGGCGGGCTAGGCTACGAGCAGTACTTC.

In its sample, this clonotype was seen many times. CDR3 sequence: CASSAPSGTTYNEQFF. CDR3 coding DNA: TGTGCCAGCAGCGCCCCTAGCGGGACTACCTACAATGAGCAGTTCTTC. This rearrangement joins TRBV9 to TRBJ2-1, with 9 bases that match TRBD2. CDR3 length: 16 residues. Germline CDR1 SGDLS, CDR2 YYNGEE. Trimming at V came to 3 bases and at J to 2 bases, leaving 6 bases not matched to a gene.

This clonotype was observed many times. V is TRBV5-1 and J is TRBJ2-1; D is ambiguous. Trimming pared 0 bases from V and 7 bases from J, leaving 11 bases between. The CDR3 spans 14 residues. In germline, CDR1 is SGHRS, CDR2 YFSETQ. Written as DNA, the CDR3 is TGCGCCAGCAGCTTGGGGGCCCACCTAAATGAGCAGTTCTTC. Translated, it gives CASSLGAHLNEQFF.

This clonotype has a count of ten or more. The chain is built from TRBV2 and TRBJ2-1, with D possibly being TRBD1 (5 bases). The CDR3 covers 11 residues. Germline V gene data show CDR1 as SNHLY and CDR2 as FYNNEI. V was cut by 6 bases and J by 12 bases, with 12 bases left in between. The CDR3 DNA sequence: TGTGCCAGCAGGCAGGGTTGGGTGCAGTTCTTC. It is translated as CASRQGWVQFF.

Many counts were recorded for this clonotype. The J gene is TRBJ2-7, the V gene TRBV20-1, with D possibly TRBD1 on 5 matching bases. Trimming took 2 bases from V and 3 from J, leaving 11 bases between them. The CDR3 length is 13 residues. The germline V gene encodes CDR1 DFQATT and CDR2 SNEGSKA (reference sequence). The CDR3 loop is CSARRGTFYEQYF. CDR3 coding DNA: TGCAGTGCTAGAAGGGGCACCTTCTACGAGCAGTACTTC.

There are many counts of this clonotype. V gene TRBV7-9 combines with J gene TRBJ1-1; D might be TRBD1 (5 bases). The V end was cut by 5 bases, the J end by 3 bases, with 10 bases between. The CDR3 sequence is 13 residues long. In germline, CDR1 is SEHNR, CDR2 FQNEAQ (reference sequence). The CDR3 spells CASSQQVDTEAFF. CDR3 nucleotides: TGTGCCAGCAGCCAACAGGTGGACACTGAAGCTTTCTTT.

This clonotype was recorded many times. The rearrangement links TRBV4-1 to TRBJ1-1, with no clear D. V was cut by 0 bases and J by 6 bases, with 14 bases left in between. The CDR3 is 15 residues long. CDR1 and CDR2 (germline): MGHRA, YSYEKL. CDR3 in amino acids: CASSQEEGRRPEAFF. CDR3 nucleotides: TGCGCCAGCAGCCAAGAGGAGGGAAGACGACCTGAAGCTTTCTTT.

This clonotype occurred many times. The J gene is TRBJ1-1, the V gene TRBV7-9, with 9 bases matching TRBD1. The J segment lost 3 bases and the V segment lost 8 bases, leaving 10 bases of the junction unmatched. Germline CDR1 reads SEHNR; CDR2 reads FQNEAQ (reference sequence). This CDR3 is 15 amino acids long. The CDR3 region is CASRVPDRGYTEAFF. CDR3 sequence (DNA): TGTGCCAGCCGAGTGCCGGACAGGGGATACACTGAAGCTTTCTTT.

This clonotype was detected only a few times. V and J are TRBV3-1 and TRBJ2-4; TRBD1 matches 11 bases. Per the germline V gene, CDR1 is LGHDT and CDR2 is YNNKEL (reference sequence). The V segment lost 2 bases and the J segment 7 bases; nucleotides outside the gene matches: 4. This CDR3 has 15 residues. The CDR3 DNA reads TGTGCCAGCAGCCAACATGGACAGGGGGCTAACATTCAGTACTTC. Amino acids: CASSQHGQGANIQYF.

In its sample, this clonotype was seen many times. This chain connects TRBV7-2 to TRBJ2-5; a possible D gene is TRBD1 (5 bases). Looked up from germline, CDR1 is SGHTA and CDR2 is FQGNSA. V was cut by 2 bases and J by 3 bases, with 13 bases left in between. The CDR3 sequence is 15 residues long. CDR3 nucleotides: TGTGCCAGCAGCTTATATGGGGCCAAGGAAGAGACCCAGTACTTC. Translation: CASSLYGAKEETQYF. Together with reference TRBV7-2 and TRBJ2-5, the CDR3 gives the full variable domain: GAGVSQSPSNKVTEKGKDVELRCDPISGHTALYWYRQSLGQGLEFLIYFQGNSAPDKSGLPSDRFSAERTGGSVSTLTIQRTQQEDSAVYLCASSLYGAKEETQYFGPGTRLLVL.

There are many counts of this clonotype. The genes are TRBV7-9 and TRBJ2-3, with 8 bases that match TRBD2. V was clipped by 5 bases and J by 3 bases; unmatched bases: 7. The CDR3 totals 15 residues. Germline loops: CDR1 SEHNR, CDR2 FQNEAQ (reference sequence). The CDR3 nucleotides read TGTGCCAGCAGCCTAAGCGGGAGCGGGACAGATACGCAGTATTTT. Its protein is CASSLSGSGTDTQYF.

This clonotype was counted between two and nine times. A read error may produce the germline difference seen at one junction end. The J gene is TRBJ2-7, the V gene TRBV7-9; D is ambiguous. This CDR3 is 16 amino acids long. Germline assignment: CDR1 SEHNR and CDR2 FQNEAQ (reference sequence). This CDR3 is CVSSLEAGLITYEQYF. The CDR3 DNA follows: TGTGTCAGCAGCTTAGAGGCCGGATTAATAACCTACGAGCAGTACTTC.

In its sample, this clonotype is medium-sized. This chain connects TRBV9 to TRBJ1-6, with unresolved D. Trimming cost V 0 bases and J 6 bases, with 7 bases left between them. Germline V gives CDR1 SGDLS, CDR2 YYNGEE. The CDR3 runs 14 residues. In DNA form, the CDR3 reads TGTGCCAGCAGCGTAGCAGGCATTAATTCACCCCTCCACTTT. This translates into CASSVAGINSPLHF. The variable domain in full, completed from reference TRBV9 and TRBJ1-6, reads DSGVTQTPKHLITATGQRVTLRCSPRSGDLSVYWYQQSLDQGLQFLIQYYNGEERAKGNILERFSAQQFPDLHSELNLSSLELGDSALYFCASSVAGINSPLHFGNGTRLTVT.

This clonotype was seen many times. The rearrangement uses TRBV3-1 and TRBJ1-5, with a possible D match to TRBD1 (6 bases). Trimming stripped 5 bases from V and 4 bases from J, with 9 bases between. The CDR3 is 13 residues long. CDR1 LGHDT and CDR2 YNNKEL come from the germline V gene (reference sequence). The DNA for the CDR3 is TGTGCCAGCAGCGCGCAGGGGAATCAGCCCCAGCATTTT. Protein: CASSAQGNQPQHF.